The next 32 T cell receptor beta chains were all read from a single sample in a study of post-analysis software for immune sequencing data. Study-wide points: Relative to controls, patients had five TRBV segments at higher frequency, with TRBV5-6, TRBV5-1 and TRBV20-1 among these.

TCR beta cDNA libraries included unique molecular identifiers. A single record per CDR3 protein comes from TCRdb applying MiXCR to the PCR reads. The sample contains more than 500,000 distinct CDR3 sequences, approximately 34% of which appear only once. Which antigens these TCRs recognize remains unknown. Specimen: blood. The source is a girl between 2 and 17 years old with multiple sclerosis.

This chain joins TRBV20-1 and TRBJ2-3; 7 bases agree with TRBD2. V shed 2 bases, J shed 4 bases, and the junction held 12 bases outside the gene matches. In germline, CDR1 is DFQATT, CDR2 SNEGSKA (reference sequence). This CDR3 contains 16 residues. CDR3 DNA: TGCAGTGCTAGACCATGGGGGAGCGGGGTCGCAGATACGCAGTATTTT. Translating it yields CSARPWGSGVADTQYF.

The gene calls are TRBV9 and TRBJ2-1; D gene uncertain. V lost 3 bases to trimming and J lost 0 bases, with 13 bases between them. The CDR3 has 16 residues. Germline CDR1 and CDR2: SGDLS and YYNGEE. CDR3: CASSGDPSISYNEQFF. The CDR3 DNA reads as TGTGCCAGCAGCGGTGACCCCAGTATCTCCTACAATGAGCAGTTCTTC.

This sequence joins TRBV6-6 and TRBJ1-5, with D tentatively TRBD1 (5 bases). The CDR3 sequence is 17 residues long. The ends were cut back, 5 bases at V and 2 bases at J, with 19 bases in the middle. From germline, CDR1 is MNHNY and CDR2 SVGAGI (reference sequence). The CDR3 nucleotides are TGTGCCAGCAGTCTCGTCGGGACGTTATGGGGCAATCAGCCCCAGCATTTT. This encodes CASSLVGTLWGNQPQHF.

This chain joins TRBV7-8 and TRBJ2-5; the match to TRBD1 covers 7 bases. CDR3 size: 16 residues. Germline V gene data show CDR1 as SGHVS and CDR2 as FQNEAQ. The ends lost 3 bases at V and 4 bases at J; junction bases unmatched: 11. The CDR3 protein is CASSFWGRGRGETQYF. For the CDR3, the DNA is TGTGCCAGCAGCTTTTGGGGTAGGGGGCGCGGAGAGACCCAGTACTTC.

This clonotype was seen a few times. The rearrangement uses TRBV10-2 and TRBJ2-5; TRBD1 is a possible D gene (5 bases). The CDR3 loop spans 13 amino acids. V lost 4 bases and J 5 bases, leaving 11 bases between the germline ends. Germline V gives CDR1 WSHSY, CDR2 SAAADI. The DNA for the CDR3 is TGCGCCAGCAGTGCCAGGGTGGCCGAGACCCAGTACTTC. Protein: CASSARVAETQYF.

In nucleotides, the CDR3 is TGCAGCGTTTCCTCCGACAGGGGATTTGGCTACACCTTC. Translated, it gives CSVSSDRGFGYTF. V gene TRBV29-1 combines with J gene TRBJ1-2, with 8 bases matching TRBD1. Germline CDR1 is SQVTM and CDR2 is ANQGSEA. The CDR3 consists of 13 residues. The ends lost 5 bases at V and 7 bases at J; junction bases unmatched: 9.

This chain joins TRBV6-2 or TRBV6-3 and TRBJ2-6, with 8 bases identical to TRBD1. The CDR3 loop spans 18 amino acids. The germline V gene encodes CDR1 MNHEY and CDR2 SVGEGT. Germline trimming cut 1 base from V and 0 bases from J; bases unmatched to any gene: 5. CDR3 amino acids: CASSYFGTGLSGANVLTF. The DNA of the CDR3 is TGTGCCAGCAGTTACTTTGGGACAGGTCTCTCTGGGGCCAACGTCCTGACTTTC.

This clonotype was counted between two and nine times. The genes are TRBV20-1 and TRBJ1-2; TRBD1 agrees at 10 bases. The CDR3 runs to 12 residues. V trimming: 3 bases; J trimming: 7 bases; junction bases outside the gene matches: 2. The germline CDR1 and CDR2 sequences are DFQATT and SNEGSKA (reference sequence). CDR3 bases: TGCAGTGCTAGCCGGACAGGGGGTGGCTACACCTTC. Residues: CSASRTGGGYTF.

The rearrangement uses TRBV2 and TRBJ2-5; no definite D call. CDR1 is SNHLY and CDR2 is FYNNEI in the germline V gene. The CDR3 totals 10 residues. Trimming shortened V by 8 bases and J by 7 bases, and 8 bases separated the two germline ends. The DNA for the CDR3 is TGTGCCAGCGGGAAAGGGACCCAGTACTTC. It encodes CASGKGTQYF.

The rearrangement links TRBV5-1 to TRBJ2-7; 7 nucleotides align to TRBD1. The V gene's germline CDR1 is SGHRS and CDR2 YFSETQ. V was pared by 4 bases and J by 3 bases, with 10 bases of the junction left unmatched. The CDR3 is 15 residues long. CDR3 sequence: CASSLFGTALYEQYF. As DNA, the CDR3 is TGCGCCAGCAGCCTTTTCGGGACAGCTCTCTACGAGCAGTACTTC.

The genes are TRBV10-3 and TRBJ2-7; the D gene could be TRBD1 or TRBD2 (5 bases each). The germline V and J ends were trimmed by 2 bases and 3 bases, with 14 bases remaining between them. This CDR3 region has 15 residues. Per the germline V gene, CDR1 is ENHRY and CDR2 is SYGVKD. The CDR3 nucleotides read TGTGCCATCAGTGAGGTGGGTCAGAGGGGCTACGAGCAGTACTTC. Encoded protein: CAISEVGQRGYEQYF.

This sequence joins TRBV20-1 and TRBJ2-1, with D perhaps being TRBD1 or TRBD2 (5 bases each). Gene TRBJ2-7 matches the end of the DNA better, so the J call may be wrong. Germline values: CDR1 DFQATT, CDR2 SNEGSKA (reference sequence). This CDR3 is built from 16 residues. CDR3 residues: CSARAGRPSSYNEQYF. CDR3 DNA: TGCAGTGCTAGAGCGGGGCGCCCGAGCTCCTACAATGAGCAGTACTTC.

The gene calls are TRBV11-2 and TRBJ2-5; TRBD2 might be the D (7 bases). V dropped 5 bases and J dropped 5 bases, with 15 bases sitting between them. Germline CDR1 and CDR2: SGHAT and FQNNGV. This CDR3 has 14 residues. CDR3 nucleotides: TGTGCCAGCAGCCTTAGGGGGGGAGAGGAGACCCAGTACTTC. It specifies CASSLRGGEETQYF.

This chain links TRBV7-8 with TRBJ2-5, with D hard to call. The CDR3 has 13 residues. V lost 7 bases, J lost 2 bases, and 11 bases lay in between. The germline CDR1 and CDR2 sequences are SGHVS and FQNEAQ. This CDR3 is CASNKGRQETQYF. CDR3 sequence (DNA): TGTGCCAGCAATAAGGGAAGGCAAGAGACCCAGTACTTC.

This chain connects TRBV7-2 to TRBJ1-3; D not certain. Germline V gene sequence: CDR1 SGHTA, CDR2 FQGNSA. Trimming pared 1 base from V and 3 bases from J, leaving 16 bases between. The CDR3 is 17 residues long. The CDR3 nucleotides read TGTGCCAGCAGCTTAGTTCCTCCTTCTTCGGGTGGAAACACCATATATTTT. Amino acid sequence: CASSLVPPSSGGNTIYF.

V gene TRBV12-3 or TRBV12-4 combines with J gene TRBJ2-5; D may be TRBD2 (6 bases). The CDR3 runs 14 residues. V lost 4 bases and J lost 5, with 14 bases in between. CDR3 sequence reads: CASSSPAGLETQYF. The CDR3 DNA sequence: TGTGCCAGCAGTTCTCCCGCGGGGTTGGAGACCCAGTACTTC.

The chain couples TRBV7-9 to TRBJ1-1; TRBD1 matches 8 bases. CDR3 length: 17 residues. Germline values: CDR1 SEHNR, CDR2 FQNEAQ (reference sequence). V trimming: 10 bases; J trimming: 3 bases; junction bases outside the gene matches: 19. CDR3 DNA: TGTGCCACCCAAGTGTTGGCAGGGGGCGCGTTGGACACTGAAGCTTTCTTT. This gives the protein CATQVLAGGALDTEAFF.

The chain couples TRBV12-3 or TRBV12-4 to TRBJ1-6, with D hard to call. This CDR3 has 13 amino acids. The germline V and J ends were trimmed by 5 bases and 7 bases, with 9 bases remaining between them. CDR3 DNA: TGTGCCAGCAGTAAGGACGGAAATTCACCCCTCCACTTT. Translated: CASSKDGNSPLHF.

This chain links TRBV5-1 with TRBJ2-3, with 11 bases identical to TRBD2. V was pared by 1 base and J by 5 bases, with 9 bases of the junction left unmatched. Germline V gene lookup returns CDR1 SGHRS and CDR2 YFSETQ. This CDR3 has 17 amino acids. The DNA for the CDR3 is TGCGCCAGCAGCTTGATAACTAGCGGGGGTTCGGGAGATACGCAGTATTTT. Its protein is CASSLITSGGSGDTQYF. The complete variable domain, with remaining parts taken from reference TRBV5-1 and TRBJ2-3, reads KAGVTQTPRYLIKTRGQQVTLSCSPISGHRSVSWYQQTPGQGLQFLFEYFSETQRNKGNFPGRFSGRQFSNSRSEMNVSTLELGDSALYLCASSLITSGGSGDTQYFGPGTRLTVL.

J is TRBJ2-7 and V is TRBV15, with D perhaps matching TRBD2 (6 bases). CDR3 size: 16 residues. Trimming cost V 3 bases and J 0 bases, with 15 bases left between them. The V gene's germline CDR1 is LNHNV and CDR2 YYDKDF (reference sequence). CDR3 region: CATSRGRTSFSYEQYF. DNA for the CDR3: TGTGCCACCAGCAGGGGCCGAACTAGCTTCTCCTACGAGCAGTACTTC.

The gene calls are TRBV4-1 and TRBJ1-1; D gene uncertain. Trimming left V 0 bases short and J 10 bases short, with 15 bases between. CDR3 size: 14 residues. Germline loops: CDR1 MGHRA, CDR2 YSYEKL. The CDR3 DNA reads TGCGCCAGCAGCCAAGATCGAGGCGATCCGGGAGCTTTCTTT. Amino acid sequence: CASSQDRGDPGAFF.

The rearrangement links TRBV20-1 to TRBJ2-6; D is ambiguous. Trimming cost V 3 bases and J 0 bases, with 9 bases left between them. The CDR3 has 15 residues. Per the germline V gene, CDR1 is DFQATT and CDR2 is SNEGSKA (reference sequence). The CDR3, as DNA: TGCAGTGCTAGTGCTATGGCCTCTGGGGCCAACGTCCTGACTTTC. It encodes CSASAMASGANVLTF.

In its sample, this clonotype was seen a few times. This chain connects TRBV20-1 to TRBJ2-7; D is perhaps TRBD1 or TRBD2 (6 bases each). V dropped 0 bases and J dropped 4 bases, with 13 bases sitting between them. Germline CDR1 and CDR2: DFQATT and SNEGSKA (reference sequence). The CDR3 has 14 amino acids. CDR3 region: CSARDPGARYEQYF. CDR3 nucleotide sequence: TGCAGTGCTAGAGACCCGGGGGCAAGGTACGAGCAGTACTTC.

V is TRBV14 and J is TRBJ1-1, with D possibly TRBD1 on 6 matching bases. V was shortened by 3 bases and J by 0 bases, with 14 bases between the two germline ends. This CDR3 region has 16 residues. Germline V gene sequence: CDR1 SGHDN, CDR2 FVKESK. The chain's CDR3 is CASSQRGIFMNTEAFF. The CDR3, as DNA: TGTGCCAGCAGCCAGAGGGGGATCTTCATGAACACTGAAGCTTTCTTT.

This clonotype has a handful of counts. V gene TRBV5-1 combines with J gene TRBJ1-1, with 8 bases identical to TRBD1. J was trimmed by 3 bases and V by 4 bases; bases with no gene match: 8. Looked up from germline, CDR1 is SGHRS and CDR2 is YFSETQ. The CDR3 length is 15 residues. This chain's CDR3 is CASSPTTGVDTEAFF. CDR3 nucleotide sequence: TGCGCCAGCAGCCCAACGACAGGGGTAGACACTGAAGCTTTCTTT.

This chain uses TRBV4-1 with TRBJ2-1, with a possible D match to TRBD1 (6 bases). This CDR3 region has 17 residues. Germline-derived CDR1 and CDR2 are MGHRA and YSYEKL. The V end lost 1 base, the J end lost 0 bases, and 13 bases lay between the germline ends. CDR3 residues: CASSQGIFRGSYNEQFF. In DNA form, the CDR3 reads TGCGCCAGCAGCCAAGGGATTTTCAGGGGCTCCTACAATGAGCAGTTCTTC.

The CDR3 DNA reads TGTGCCAGCAGCCCGGATGGTGGGTCAGACAATGAGCAGTTCTTC. It encodes CASSPDGGSDNEQFF. V is TRBV7-3 and J is TRBJ2-1; the D is unclear. Trimming pared 5 bases from V and 5 bases from J, leaving 16 bases between. CDR3 length equals 15 residues. The V gene's germline CDR1 is SGHTA and CDR2 FQGTGA.

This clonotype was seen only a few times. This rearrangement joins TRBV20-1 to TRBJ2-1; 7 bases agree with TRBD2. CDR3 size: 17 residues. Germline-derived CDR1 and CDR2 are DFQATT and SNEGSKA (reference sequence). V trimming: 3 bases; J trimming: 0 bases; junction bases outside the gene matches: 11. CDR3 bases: TGCAGTGCTAGCAATCGTGGGGGGGTTCACTCCTACAATGAGCAGTTCTTC. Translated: CSASNRGGVHSYNEQFF.

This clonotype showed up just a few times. The CDR3 coding sequence is TGTGCCAGCAGCTTACGCCGGGCGACAGGGAGAGAGACCCAGTACTTC. This encodes CASSLRRATGRETQYF. This chain joins TRBV11-3 and TRBJ2-5, with TRBD1 identical over 7 bases. The CDR3 has 16 residues. The V gene end was trimmed by 2 bases and the J gene end by 4 bases; junction bases not matched to a gene: 10. Germline V gives CDR1 SGHNT, CDR2 YENEEA.

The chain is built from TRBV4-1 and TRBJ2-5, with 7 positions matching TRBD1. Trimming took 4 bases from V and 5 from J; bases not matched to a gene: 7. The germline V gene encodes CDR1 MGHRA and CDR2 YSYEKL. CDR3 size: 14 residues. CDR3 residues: CASSRLGTAETQYF. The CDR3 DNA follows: TGCGCCAGCAGCCGGCTAGGGACAGCCGAGACCCAGTACTTC.

CDR3 coding DNA: TGTGCCAGCCGAGCGGCGGTGGGCTCTGGAAACACCATATATTTT. Its protein is CASRAAVGSGNTIYF. The chain is built from TRBV12-3 or TRBV12-4 and TRBJ1-3, with D uncertain. The CDR3 sequence is 15 residues long. The ends were cut back, 8 bases at V and 0 bases at J, with 14 bases in the middle.

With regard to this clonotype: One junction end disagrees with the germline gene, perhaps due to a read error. In nucleotides, the CDR3 is TGTGCCAGTAGCGAACGCCCTATGTACCAAGAGACCCAGTACTTC. As protein: CASSERPMYQETQYF. V is TRBV9 and J is TRBJ2-7, with a possible D match to TRBD2 (5 bases). TRBJ2-5 matches the DNA end more closely, so the J call is doubtful. There are 15 residues in the CDR3. CDR1 is SGDLS and CDR2 is YYNGEE in the germline V gene.